This TCR beta chain was documented in a study of identical twins. Germline assignment: CDR1 SNHLY and CDR2 FYNNEI. Between the trimmed V and J ends, which lost 0 bases and 3 bases, there was a span of 11 bases. This CDR3 contains 15 residues. TCRdb ran MiXCR on the 5' RACE reads and lists one entry per CDR3 protein. The sample consists of 210,000 or so distinct CDR3 sequences, about 7.5% of them appearing once. For this clonotype: Its antigen remains unknown.

Study observations and caveats: Analyses of zero insertions could, in part, be confounded by invariant MAIT and iNKT cells.

Healthy Caucasians, and only they, were the donors. This sample was also put to use in a study of yellow fever vaccine responses in identical twins.

The chain has TRBV2 and TRBJ2-5; D is perhaps TRBD1 (6 bases). This TCR derives from a woman aged 18-35 years in good health. Input material: memory (CD45RO+) T cells sorted from blood. For the CDR3, the DNA is TGTGCCAGCAGTGAAGCGAGGACAGAAAAAGAGACCCAGTACTTC. Its translation: CASSEARTEKETQYF.